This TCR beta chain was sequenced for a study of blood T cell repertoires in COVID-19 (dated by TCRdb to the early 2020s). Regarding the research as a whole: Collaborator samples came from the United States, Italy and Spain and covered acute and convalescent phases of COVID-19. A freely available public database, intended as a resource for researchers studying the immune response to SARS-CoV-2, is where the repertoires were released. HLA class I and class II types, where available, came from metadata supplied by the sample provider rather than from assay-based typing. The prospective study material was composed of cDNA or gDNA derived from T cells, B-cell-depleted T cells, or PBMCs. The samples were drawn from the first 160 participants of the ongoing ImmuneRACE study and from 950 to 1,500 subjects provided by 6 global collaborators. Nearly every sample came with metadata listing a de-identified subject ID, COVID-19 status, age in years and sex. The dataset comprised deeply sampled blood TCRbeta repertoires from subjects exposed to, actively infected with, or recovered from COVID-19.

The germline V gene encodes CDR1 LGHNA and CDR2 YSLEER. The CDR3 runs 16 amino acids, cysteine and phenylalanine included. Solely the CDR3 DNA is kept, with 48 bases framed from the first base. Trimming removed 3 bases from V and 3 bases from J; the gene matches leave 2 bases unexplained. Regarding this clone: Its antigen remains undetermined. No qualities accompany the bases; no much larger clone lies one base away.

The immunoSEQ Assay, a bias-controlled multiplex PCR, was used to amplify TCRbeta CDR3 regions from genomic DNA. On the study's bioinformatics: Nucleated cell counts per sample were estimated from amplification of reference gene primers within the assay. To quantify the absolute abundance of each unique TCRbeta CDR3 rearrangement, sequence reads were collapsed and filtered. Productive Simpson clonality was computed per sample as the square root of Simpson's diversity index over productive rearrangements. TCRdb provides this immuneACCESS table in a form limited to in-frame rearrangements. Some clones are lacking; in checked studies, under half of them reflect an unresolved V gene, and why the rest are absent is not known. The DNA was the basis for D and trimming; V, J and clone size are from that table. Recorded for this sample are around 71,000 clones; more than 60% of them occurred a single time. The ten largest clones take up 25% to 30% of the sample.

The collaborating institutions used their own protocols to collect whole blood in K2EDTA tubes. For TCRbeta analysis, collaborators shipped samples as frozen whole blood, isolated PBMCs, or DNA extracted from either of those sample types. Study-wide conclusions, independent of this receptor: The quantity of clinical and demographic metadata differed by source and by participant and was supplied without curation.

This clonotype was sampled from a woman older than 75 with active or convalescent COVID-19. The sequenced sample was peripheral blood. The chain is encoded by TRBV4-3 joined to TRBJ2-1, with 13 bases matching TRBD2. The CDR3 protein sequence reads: CASSHGTSGDYNEQFF. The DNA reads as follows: TGCGCCAGCAGCCATGGGACTAGCGGGGACTACAATGAGCAGTTCTTC.